This T cell receptor (beta chain) was sequenced during a study of control samples from healthy donors and cancer patients. J lost 10 bases, V lost 5 bases, and 12 bases had no gene match. CDR3 length: 14 residues. Germline V gene data show CDR1 as SEHNR and CDR2 as FQNEAQ (reference sequence). Method: immunoSEQ multiplex PCR; TCRdb's copy keeps in-frame clones and lacks some. This sample yields tens of thousands of clones, of which approximately 90% are seen a single time; about 0.91% belongs to the top ten. Sequencing was carried out using PBMCs. The chain is built from TRBV7-9 and TRBJ1-2, with 8 bases matching TRBD1. The receptor comes from a man in his thirties or forties with colorectal cancer. The CDR3 here is CASSPTRSGGDYTF. The CDR3 DNA sequence: TGTGCCAGCAGCCCGACCCGATCAGGGGGCGACTACACCTTC.